Below are 31 T cell receptor beta chains sequenced from a single sample in a study of blood T cell repertoires in COVID-19 (dated by TCRdb to 2019 to 2021). To prepare the library, the immunoSEQ multiplex PCR assay was applied. The table comes from immuneACCESS by way of TCRdb, which keeps in-frame sequences with V and J called. Part of the clones is missing from these tables; in studies checked, under half for an unresolved V gene and the rest for unknown reasons. Present in this sample are over 200,000 clones, about 87% of which were seen just once. The ten largest clones add up to under 4.5% of the sample. Sequenced sample: peripheral blood. The receptors derive from a man between 60 and 75 years old who had recovered from COVID-19.

This rearrangement joins TRBV14 to TRBJ1-1; maybe TRBD1 (5 bases). The CDR3 spans 13 residues. CDR1 and CDR2 (germline): SGHDN, FVKESK. V was pared by 10 bases and J by 1 base, with 13 bases between. The CDR3 here is CATRESGNTEAFF. The CDR3 nucleotides read TGTGCCACCAGGGAATCAGGGAACACTGAAGCTTTCTTT.

The CDR3 DNA sequence: TGTGCCAGCAGTGAAGAGGCGGGGGGGCTCACAGATACGCAGTATTTT. Translated, it gives CASSEEAGGLTDTQYF. The rearrangement uses TRBV6-1 and TRBJ2-3; 9 nucleotides align to TRBD2. Germline values: CDR1 MNHNS, CDR2 SASEGT. The CDR3 has 16 residues. After removal of 1 base from V and 2 bases from J, the junction contained 4 bases not matched to a gene.

The V gene is TRBV3-1 (or the pseudogene TRBV3-2), the J gene TRBJ1-2; 8 bases are shared with TRBD1. Trimming cost V 3 bases and J 2 bases; bases outside gene matches: 14. The CDR3 contains 18 residues. Germline V CDR1 and CDR2: LGHDT, YNNKEL (reference sequence). The CDR3 DNA follows: TGTGCCAGCAGCCATCATAAAGAGCCCAGGGGGCTCAACTATGGCTACACCTTC. Translating gives CASSHHKEPRGLNYGYTF.

This clone came up once. The V and J genes are TRBV4-2 and TRBJ2-5; the match to TRBD2 covers 8 bases. Germline CDR1 is LGHNA and CDR2 is YNFKEQ. The CDR3 covers 17 residues. J gave up 2 bases and V 0 bases, and 8 bases lay outside the gene matches. The CDR3: CASSQDGSGVLQETQYF. The CDR3 DNA follows: TGTGCCAGCAGCCAAGACGGTAGCGGGGTCTTGCAAGAGACCCAGTACTTC.

This clone appeared once. V and J are TRBV12-5 and TRBJ1-5; possibly TRBD1 for D (5 bases). With 3 bases removed from V and 3 bases from J, the gap between germline ends came to 6 bases. Germline CDR1 is LGHNT and CDR2 is FRNRAP. The CDR3 consists of 13 residues. CDR3 nucleotide sequence: TGTGCTAGTGGTTTCAGGGACAATCAGCCCCAGCATTTT. Translating it yields CASGFRDNQPQHF.

This chain connects TRBV19 to TRBJ1-6; 10 nucleotides line up with TRBD1. Germline V gene lookup returns CDR1 LNHDA and CDR2 SQIVND (reference sequence). Trimming removed 8 bases from V and 10 bases from J; junction bases left unmatched: 5. The CDR3 has 13 amino acids. CDR3 nucleotide sequence: TGTGCCAGTTCGGACAGGGGGGGATCACCCCTCCACTTT. Its translation: CASSDRGGSPLHF.

This clone was counted ten times or more. The chain has TRBV19 and TRBJ1-4; tentative D call: TRBD1 (6 bases). Trimming stripped 10 bases from V and 4 bases from J, with 16 bases between. This CDR3 has 14 residues. Germline loops: CDR1 LNHDA, CDR2 SQIVND (reference sequence). Here the CDR3 DNA reads TGTGCCACCGAGTCGACAGGAATTAATGAAAAACTGTTTTTT. This sequence encodes CATESTGINEKLFF.

This rearrangement joins TRBV5-1 to TRBJ2-3; 11 bases map to TRBD1. The germline V gene has CDR1 SGHRS and CDR2 YFSETQ. With 4 bases clipped from V and 3 bases from J, the junction kept 7 bases outside the gene matches. The CDR3 length is 16 residues. The DNA for the CDR3 is TGCGCCAGCAGCCTAACGGGACAGGGGGGAACAGATACGCAGTATTTT. Protein product: CASSLTGQGGTDTQYF.

This chain uses TRBV6-6 with TRBJ1-1; 12 bases fit TRBD1. CDR1 MNHNY and CDR2 SVGAGI come from the germline V gene (reference sequence). The length of the CDR3 is 16 residues. J gave up 3 bases and V 5 bases, and 7 bases lay outside the gene matches. The CDR3 region is CASSPSGTGGHTEAFF. In DNA form, the CDR3 reads TGTGCCAGCAGTCCCTCGGGGACAGGGGGCCACACTGAAGCTTTCTTT.

The V call is TRBV19, the J call TRBJ2-1; D possibly corresponds to TRBD2 (6 bases). The ends were cut back, 7 bases at V and 1 base at J, with 11 bases in the middle. The CDR3 is 14 amino acids. Per the germline V gene, CDR1 is LNHDA and CDR2 is SQIVND (reference sequence). The CDR3 DNA reads as TGTGCCAGTAAAGTTGGGGGGTCCTACAATGAGCAGTTCTTC. This translates into CASKVGGSYNEQFF.

The CDR3, as DNA: TGTGCCAGCAGCTTAATCGCGGCGTCCGGACACCAGCATTTT. It specifies CASSLIAASGHQHF. V gene TRBV7-2 combines with J gene TRBJ1-5; the D gene is possibly TRBD1 (5 bases). Trimming stripped 2 bases from V and 12 bases from J, with 17 bases between. Germline-derived CDR1 and CDR2 are SGHTA and FQGNSA. The CDR3 loop spans 14 amino acids.

The chain joins TRBV5-1 to TRBJ2-5, with a possible D match to TRBD2 (6 bases). Trimming left V 1 base short and J 0 bases short, with 7 bases between. The length of the CDR3 is 14 residues. The germline gives CDR1 SGHRS, CDR2 YFSETQ. The DNA of the CDR3 is TGCGCCAGCAGCTTGTGGGGGGACCAAGAGACCCAGTACTTC. It translates to CASSLWGDQETQYF.

The chain combines TRBV7-9 with TRBJ1-1, with a possible D match to TRBD1 (6 bases). Between the trimmed V and J ends, which lost 5 bases and 2 bases, there was a span of 15 bases. Germline CDR1 is SEHNR and CDR2 is FQNEAQ (reference sequence). The CDR3 consists of 15 residues. CDR3 nucleotide sequence: TGTGCCAGCAGCCCCGGACAGAAGAAAAACACTGAAGCTTTCTTT. This gives the protein CASSPGQKKNTEAFF.

This clone was counted once. V usage is TRBV19 and J usage is TRBJ2-5; D is uncertain. Germline CDR1 LNHDA, CDR2 SQIVND (reference sequence). The CDR3 loop spans 15 amino acids. V was shortened by 6 bases and J by 5 bases, with 19 bases between the two germline ends. Here the CDR3 reads CASRLTTFRQETQYF. CDR3 sequence (DNA): TGTGCCAGTAGGTTGACAACCTTCCGCCAGGAGACCCAGTACTTC.

This chain connects TRBV7-2 to TRBJ1-5; D might be TRBD1 (5 bases). CDR1 is SGHTA, CDR2 FQGNSA, per germline. V lost 0 bases and J lost 0, with 9 bases in between. This CDR3 is built from 16 residues. The CDR3 here is CASSLANRYSNQPQHF. The CDR3 DNA reads as TGTGCCAGCAGCTTAGCAAACAGGTATAGCAATCAGCCCCAGCATTTT.

CDR3 DNA: TGTGCCAGCAGACCTCCGGGACAGGGCCCCTATGGCTACACCTTC. Translating gives CASRPPGQGPYGYTF. V is TRBV3-1 (or the pseudogene TRBV3-2) and J is TRBJ1-2; 9 bases are a match to TRBD1. V trimming: 6 bases; J trimming: 4 bases; junction bases outside the gene matches: 9. This CDR3 comprises 15 residues. Germline values: CDR1 LGHDT, CDR2 YNNKEL (reference sequence).

V usage is TRBV27 and J usage is TRBJ2-7, with 8 bases that match TRBD1. The length of the CDR3 is 15 residues. Per the germline V gene, CDR1 is MNHEY and CDR2 is SMNVEV (reference sequence). The V gene end was trimmed by 1 base and the J gene end by 3 bases; junction bases not matched to a gene: 5. Written as DNA, the CDR3 is TGTGCCAGCAGTTTATATGGACAGGGTAGCTACGAGCAGTACTTC. It specifies CASSLYGQGSYEQYF.

CDR3 nucleotides: TGTGCCAGTAACTTCCGGAGTCGAAACACCATATATTTT. Translating it yields CASNFRSRNTIYF. This chain connects TRBV19 to TRBJ1-3; the D is unclear. This CDR3 has 13 residues. From germline, CDR1 is LNHDA and CDR2 SQIVND (reference sequence). The V gene lost 7 bases and the J gene lost 5 bases, with 12 bases spanning the gap. The entire variable domain, with the rest obtained from reference TRBV19 and TRBJ1-3, is as follows: DGGITQSPKYLFRKEGQNVTLSCEQNLNHDAMYWYRQDPGQGLRLIYYSQIVNDFQKGDIAEGYSVSREKKESFPLTVTSAQKNPTAFYLCASNFRSRNTIYFGEGSWLTVV.

The gene calls are TRBV4-2 and TRBJ2-7; 14 nucleotides align to TRBD2. The length of the CDR3 is 19 residues. Germline assignment: CDR1 LGHNA and CDR2 YNFKEQ. Trimming took 0 bases from V and 4 from J; bases not matched to a gene: 11. The CDR3 here is CASSQDHPRGLAGVYEQYF. The CDR3 region has the DNA TGTGCCAGCAGCCAAGATCACCCAAGGGGACTAGCGGGGGTATACGAGCAGTACTTC.

The V gene is TRBV6-5, the J gene TRBJ2-4; 7 nucleotides line up with TRBD2. J was trimmed by 4 bases and V by 6 bases; bases with no gene match: 9. Per germline, CDR1 MNHEY and CDR2 SVGAGI. The CDR3 has 15 residues. In nucleotides, the CDR3 is TGTGCCAGCAGCACTGTGGCGGGGGAGAAAAACATTCAGTACTTC. Translated: CASSTVAGEKNIQYF.

The genes are TRBV7-8 and TRBJ1-3; D remains unclear. V lost 3 bases and J 4 bases, leaving 19 bases between the germline ends. CDR1 and CDR2 from the germline V gene are SGHVS and FQNEAQ. This CDR3 is built from 17 residues. The CDR3 sequence: CASSFDTGTVSGNTIYF. As DNA, the CDR3 is TGTGCCAGCAGCTTCGATACCGGTACAGTCTCGGGAAACACCATATATTTT.

The V and J genes are TRBV9 and TRBJ2-3; 9 bases map to TRBD2. The CDR3 is 17 residues long. The germline V gene encodes CDR1 SGDLS and CDR2 YYNGEE. Losses at the gene ends were 3 bases for V and 1 base for J; bases not matched to a gene: 9. For the CDR3, the DNA is TGTGCCAGCAGCGCCGGGGTGCGGGGGGGTCGCACAGATACGCAGTATTTT. Protein sequence: CASSAGVRGGRTDTQYF.

This chain joins TRBV7-3 and TRBJ2-5, with 14 bases lining up with TRBD2. The CDR3 has 18 amino acids. Germline V lookup: CDR1 SGHTA, CDR2 FQGTGA. With V trimmed by 2 bases and J by 3 bases, 8 bases remained unmatched. The DNA for the CDR3 is TGTGCCAGCAGCTTACGTCTGGGACTAGCGGGGGAGAAAGAGACCCAGTACTTC. This gives the protein CASSLRLGLAGEKETQYF.

This clone was counted a few times. This chain joins TRBV9 and TRBJ1-4; TRBD1 is a possible D gene (5 bases). There are 15 residues in the CDR3. Germline values: CDR1 SGDLS, CDR2 YYNGEE. Trimming removed 0 bases from V and 1 base from J, with 7 bases in between. The CDR3 DNA sequence: TGTGCCAGCAGCGTAGAGGGGTTAACTAATGAAAAACTGTTTTTT. As protein: CASSVEGLTNEKLFF.

The V gene is TRBV13, the J gene TRBJ2-2; 9 bases match TRBD1. This CDR3 is 13 amino acids long. V dropped 9 bases and J dropped 7; count of bases not matched to a gene: 6. Germline V lookup: CDR1 PRHDT, CDR2 FYEKMQ (reference sequence). Written as DNA, the CDR3 is TGTGCCAGTAACAGGGGGCTTGGCGGGGAGCTGTTTTTT. As protein: CASNRGLGGELFF.

The rearrangement links TRBV6-6 to TRBJ1-5; TRBD1 is a possible D gene (5 bases). The germline CDR1 and CDR2 sequences are MNHNY and SVGAGI (reference sequence). This CDR3 is 14 amino acids long. The V end lost 8 bases, the J end lost 4 bases, and 15 bases lay between the germline ends. This CDR3 is CASGLRQINQPQHF. CDR3 nucleotides: TGTGCCAGCGGTCTTAGACAGATTAATCAGCCCCAGCATTTT.

As DNA, the CDR3 is TGTGCCAGCACTCCGGGACAGACATTCGTGCCCCTCCACTTT. Translated, it gives CASTPGQTFVPLHF. The chain uses TRBV6-6 and TRBJ1-6, with 7 bases identical to TRBD1. J lost 13 bases, V lost 7 bases, and 13 bases had no gene match. The germline gives CDR1 MNHNY, CDR2 SVGAGI (reference sequence). The CDR3 is 14 residues long.

The chain employs TRBV6-5 and TRBJ1-6; D possibly corresponds to TRBD1 (5 bases). CDR1 is MNHEY, CDR2 SVGAGI, per germline. V was cut by 5 bases and J by 7 bases, with 12 bases left in between. The CDR3 loop spans 14 amino acids. CDR3 protein: CASSNRQYNSPLHF. The CDR3 DNA follows: TGTGCCAGCAGTAACCGACAGTACAATTCACCCCTCCACTTT.

The CDR3 region is CAIRGQGDSNYGYTF. CDR3 bases: TGTGCCATCAGGGGACAGGGGGATTCTAACTATGGCTACACCTTC. V and J are TRBV10-3 and TRBJ1-2; 11 bases map to TRBD1. The CDR3 has 15 amino acids. Trimming removed 6 bases from V and 0 bases from J; junction bases left unmatched: 3. Germline CDR1 ENHRY, CDR2 SYGVKD.

V usage is TRBV27 and J usage is TRBJ2-5; 7 bases agree with TRBD1. Trimming at V came to 5 bases and at J to 5 bases, leaving 11 bases not matched to a gene. The germline V gene has CDR1 MNHEY and CDR2 SMNVEV (reference sequence). The CDR3 is made up of 15 amino acids. CDR3 in amino acids: CASSPEQGIFETQYF. The CDR3 DNA follows: TGTGCCAGCAGTCCTGAACAGGGGATATTCGAGACCCAGTACTTC.

The chain is built from TRBV7-3 and TRBJ2-7; D possibly corresponds to TRBD1 (5 bases). The V end lost 0 bases, the J end lost 3 bases, and 9 bases lay between the germline ends. Germline V gene lookup returns CDR1 SGHTA and CDR2 FQGTGA. This CDR3 region has 14 residues. This chain's CDR3 is CASSLTLTVYEQYF. The DNA for the CDR3 is TGTGCCAGCAGCTTAACCTTGACAGTCTACGAGCAGTACTTC. Filled out from reference TRBV7-3 and TRBJ2-7, the complete variable domain reads GAGVSQTPSNKVTEKGKYVELRCDPISGHTALYWYRQSLGQGPEFLIYFQGTGAADDSGLPNDRFFAVRPEGSVSTLKIQRTERGDSAVYLCASSLTLTVYEQYFGPGTRLTVT.